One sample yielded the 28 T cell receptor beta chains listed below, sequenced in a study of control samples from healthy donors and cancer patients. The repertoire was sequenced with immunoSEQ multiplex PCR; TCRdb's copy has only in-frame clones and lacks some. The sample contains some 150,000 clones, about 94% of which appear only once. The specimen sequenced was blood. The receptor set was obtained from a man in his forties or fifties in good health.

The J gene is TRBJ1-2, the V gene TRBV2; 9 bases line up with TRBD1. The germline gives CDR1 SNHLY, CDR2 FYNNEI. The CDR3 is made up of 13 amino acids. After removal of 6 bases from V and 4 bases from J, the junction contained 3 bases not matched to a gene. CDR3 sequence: CASSGQGSYGYTF. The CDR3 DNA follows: TGTGCCAGCAGCGGACAGGGGAGCTATGGCTACACCTTC.

The CDR3 region is CASSLGAGSNTEAFF. The CDR3 DNA is TGTGCCAGCAGTTTAGGGGCAGGCTCGAACACTGAAGCTTTCTTT. The V and J genes are TRBV28 and TRBJ1-1; D possibly corresponds to TRBD1 (5 bases). The germline gives CDR1 MDHEN, CDR2 SYDVKM. CDR3 length: 15 amino acids. V lost 2 bases to trimming and J lost 1 base, with 11 bases between them. Complete variable domain (other parts from reference TRBV28 and TRBJ1-1): DVKVTQSSRYLVKRTGEKVFLECVQDMDHENMFWYRQDPGLGLRLIYFSYDVKMKEKGDIPEGYSVSREKKERFSLILESASTNQTSMYLCASSLGAGSNTEAFFGQGTRLTVV.

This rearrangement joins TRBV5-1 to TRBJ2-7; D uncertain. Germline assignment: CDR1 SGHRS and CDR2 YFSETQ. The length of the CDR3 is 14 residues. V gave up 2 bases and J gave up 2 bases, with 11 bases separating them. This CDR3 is CASSFSRNAYEQYF. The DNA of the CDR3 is TGCGCCAGCAGCTTCAGTAGGAACGCCTACGAGCAGTACTTC.

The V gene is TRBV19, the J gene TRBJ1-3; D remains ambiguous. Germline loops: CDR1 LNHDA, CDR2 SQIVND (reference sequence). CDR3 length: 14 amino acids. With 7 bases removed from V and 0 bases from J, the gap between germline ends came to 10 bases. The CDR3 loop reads CASTVADSGNTIYF. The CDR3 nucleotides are TGTGCCAGTACCGTGGCGGACTCTGGAAACACCATATATTTT.

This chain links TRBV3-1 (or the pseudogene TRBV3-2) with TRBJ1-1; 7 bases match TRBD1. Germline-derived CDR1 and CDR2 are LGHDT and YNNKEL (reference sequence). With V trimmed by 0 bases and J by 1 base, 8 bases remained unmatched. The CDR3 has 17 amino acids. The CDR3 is CASSQDPGGQRNTEAFF. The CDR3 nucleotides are TGTGCCAGCAGCCAAGATCCGGGGGGACAGAGGAACACTGAAGCTTTCTTT.

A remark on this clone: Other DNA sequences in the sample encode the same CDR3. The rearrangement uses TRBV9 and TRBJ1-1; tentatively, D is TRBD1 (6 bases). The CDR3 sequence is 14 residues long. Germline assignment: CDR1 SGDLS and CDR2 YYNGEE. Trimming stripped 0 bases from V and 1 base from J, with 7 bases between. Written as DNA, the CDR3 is TGTGCCAGCAGCGTAGGGACAGCGAACACTGAAGCTTTCTTT. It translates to CASSVGTANTEAFF.

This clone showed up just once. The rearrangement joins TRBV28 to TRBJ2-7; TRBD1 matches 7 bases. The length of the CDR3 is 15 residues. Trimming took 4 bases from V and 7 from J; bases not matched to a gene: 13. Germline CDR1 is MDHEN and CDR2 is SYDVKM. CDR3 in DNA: TGTGCCAGCAGTTCTCCGGGACAGTACCTTTGGGAGCAGTACTTC. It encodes CASSSPGQYLWEQYF.

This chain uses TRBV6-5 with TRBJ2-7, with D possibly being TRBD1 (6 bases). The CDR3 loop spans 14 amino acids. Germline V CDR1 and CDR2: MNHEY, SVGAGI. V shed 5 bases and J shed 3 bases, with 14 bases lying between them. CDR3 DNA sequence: TGTGCCAGCAGTACTCGGACAGCAGACTACGAGCAGTACTTC. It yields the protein CASSTRTADYEQYF.

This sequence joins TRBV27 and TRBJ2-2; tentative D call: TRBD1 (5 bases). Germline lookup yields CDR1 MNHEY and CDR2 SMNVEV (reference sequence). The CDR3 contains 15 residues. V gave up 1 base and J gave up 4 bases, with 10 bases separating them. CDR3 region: CASSLLWGVTGELFF. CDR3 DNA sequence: TGTGCCAGCAGTTTATTGTGGGGCGTCACCGGGGAGCTGTTTTTT.

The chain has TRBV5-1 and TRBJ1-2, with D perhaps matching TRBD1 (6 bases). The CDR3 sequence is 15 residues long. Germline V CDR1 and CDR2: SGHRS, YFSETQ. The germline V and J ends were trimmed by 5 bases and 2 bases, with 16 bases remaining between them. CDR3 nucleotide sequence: TGCGCCAGCAGGTCCGTACAGGGACTGAACTATGGCTACACCTTC. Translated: CASRSVQGLNYGYTF. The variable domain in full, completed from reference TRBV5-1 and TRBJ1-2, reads KAGVTQTPRYLIKTRGQQVTLSCSPISGHRSVSWYQQTPGQGLQFLFEYFSETQRNKGNFPGRFSGRQFSNSRSEMNVSTLELGDSALYLCASRSVQGLNYGYTFGSGTRLTVV.

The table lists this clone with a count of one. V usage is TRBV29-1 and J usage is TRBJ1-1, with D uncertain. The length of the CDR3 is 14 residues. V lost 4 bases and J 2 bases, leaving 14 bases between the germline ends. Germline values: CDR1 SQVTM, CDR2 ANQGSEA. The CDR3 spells CSVVRFGGNTEAFF. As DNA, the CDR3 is TGCAGCGTTGTGAGATTTGGCGGCAACACTGAAGCTTTCTTT.

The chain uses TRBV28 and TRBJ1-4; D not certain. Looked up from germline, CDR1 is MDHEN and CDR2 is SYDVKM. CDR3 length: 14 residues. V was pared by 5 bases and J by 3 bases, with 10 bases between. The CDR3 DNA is TGTGCCAGCAGTGTGGACGTACCTAATGAAAAACTGTTTTTT. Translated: CASSVDVPNEKLFF. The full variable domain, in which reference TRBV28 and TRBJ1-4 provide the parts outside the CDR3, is DVKVTQSSRYLVKRTGEKVFLECVQDMDHENMFWYRQDPGLGLRLIYFSYDVKMKEKGDIPEGYSVSREKKERFSLILESASTNQTSMYLCASSVDVPNEKLFFGSGTQLSVL.

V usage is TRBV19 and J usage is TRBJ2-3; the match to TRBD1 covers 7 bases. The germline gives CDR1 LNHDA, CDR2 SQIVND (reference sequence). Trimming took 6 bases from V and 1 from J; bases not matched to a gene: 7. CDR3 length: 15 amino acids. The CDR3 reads CASSRDSPGTDTQYF. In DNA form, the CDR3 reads TGTGCCAGTAGCCGGGACAGCCCTGGCACAGATACGCAGTATTTT.

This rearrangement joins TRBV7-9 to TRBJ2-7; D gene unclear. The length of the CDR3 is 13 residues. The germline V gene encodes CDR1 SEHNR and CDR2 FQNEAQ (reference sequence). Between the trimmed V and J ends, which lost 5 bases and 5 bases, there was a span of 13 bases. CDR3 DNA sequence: TGTGCCAGCAGCCTCGTAGAGAGAAACGAGCAGTACTTC. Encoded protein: CASSLVERNEQYF.

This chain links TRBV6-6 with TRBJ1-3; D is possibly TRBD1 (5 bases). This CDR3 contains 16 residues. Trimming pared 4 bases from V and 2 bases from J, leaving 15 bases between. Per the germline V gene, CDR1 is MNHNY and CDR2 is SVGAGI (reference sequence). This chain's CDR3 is CASSFPRDGAGNTIYF. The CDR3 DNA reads TGTGCCAGCAGTTTTCCACGGGACGGAGCTGGAAACACCATATATTTT.

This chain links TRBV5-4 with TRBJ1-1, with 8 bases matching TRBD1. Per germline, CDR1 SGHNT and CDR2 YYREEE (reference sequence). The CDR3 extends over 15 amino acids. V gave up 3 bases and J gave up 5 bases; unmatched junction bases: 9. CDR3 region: CASSWGQVSGTEAFF. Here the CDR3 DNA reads TGTGCCAGCAGCTGGGGACAGGTCAGTGGGACTGAAGCTTTCTTT. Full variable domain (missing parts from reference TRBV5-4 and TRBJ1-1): ETGVTQSPTHLIKTRGQQVTLRCSSQSGHNTVSWYQQALGQGPQFIFQYYREEENGRGNFPPRFSGLQFPNYSSELNVNALELDDSALYLCASSWGQVSGTEAFFGQGTRLTVV.

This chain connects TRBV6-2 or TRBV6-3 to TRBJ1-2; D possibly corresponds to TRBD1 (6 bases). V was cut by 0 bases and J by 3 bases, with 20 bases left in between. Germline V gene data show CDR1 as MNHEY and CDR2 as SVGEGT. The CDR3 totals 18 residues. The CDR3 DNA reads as TGTGCCAGCAGTTACTCGAGAACCCGACAGGCCCGGGACTATGGCTACACCTTC. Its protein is CASSYSRTRQARDYGYTF.

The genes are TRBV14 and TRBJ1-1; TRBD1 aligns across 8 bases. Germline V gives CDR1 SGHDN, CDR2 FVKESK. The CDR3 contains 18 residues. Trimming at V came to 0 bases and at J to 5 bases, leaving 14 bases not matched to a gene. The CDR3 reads CASSQDPPITTGATEAFF. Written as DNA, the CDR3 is TGTGCCAGCAGCCAAGACCCCCCCATAACGACAGGGGCGACTGAAGCTTTCTTT.

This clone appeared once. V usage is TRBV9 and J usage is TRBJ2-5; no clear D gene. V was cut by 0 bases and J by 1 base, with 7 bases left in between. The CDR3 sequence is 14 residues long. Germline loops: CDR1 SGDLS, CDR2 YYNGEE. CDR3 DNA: TGTGCCAGCAGCGTAGCGTCAAGCCAAGAGACCCAGTACTTC. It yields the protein CASSVASSQETQYF.

CDR3 protein: CASSRRGGELFF. The CDR3 bases are TGTGCCAGCAGCCGACGGGGCGGGGAGCTGTTTTTT. The chain has TRBV6-2 or TRBV6-3 and TRBJ2-2; D is perhaps TRBD2 (5 bases). The CDR3 runs to 12 residues. Germline V lookup: CDR1 MNHEY, CDR2 SVGEGT. The ends were cut back, 6 bases at V and 7 bases at J, with 9 bases in the middle.

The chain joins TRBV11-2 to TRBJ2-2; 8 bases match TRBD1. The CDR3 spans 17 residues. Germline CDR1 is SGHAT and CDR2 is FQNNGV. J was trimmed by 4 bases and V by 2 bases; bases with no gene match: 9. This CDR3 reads CASSLRDRTGSTGELFF. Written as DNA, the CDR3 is TGTGCCAGCAGCTTAAGGGATCGGACAGGGAGCACCGGGGAGCTGTTTTTT. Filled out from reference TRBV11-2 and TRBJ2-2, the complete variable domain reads EAGVAQSPRYKIIEKRQSVAFWCNPISGHATLYWYQQILGQGPKLLIQFQNNGVVDDSQLPKDRFSAERLKGVDSTLKIQPAKLEDSAVYLCASSLRDRTGSTGELFFGEGSRLTVL.

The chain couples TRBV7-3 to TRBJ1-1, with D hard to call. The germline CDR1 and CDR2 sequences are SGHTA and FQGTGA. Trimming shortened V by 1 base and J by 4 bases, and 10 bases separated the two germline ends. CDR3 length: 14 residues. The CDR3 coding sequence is TGTGCCAGCAGCTTAAGCCGGGCTACCACTGAAGCTTTCTTT. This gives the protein CASSLSRATTEAFF.

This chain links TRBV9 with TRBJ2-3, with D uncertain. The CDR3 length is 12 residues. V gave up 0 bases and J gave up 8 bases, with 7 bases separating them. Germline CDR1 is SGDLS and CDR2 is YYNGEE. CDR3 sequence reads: CASSVDPGTQYF. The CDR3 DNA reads TGTGCCAGCAGCGTAGATCCGGGTACGCAGTATTTT.

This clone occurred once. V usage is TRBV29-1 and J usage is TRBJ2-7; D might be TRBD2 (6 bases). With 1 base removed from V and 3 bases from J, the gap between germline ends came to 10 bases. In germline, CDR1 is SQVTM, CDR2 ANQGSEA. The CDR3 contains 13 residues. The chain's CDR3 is CSVEGQEGYEQYF. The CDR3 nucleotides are TGCAGCGTTGAAGGGCAGGAGGGCTACGAGCAGTACTTC.

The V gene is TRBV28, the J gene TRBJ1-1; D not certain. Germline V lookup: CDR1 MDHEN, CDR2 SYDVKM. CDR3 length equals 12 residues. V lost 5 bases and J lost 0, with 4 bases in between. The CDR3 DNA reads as TGTGCCAGCAGTCCGTTGAACACTGAAGCTTTCTTT. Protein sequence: CASSPLNTEAFF.

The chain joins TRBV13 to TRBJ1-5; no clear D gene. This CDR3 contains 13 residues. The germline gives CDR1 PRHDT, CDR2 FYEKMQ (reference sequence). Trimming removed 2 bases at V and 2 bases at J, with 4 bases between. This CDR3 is CASSLQGNQPQHF. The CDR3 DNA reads TGTGCCAGCAGCTTACAAGGCAATCAGCCCCAGCATTTT.

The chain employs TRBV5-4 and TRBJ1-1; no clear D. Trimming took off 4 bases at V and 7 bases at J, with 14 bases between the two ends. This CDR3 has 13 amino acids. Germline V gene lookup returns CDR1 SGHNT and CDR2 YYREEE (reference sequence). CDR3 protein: CASSRTDKFEAFF. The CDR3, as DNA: TGTGCCAGCAGCCGAACAGATAAATTTGAAGCTTTCTTT.

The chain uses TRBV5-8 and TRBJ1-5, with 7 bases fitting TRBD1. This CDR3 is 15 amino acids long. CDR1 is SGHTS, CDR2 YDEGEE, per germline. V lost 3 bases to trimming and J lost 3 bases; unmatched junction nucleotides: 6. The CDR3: CASSSGQKVNQPQHF. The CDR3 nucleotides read TGTGCCAGCAGCTCGGGACAGAAGGTCAATCAGCCCCAGCATTTT. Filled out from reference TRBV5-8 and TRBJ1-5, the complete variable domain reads EAGVTQSPTHLIKTRGQQATLRCSPISGHTSVYWYQQALGLGLQFLLWYDEGEERNRGNFPPRFSGRQFPNYSSELNVNALELEDSALYLCASSSGQKVNQPQHFGDGTRLSIL.